This record looks at one T cell receptor (beta chain) sequence and its context. Its cognate antigen is unknown. Next came a second PCR, run for about 6 to 11 cycles, which used a sample-barcoded 5' primer along with a J-beta primer mix. With 12 random nucleotides, a template-switch adaptor tagged each individual cDNA molecule. TCRdb analysed the 5' RACE reads with MiXCR anew, one entry per CDR3 protein. Seen here are over 600,000 distinct CDR3 sequences, 35% to 50% observed once, and the top ten hold roughly 18%. The data were taken from a study of blood T cells in healthy people across ages. Study-wide results and caveats: Samples with more naive T cells showed higher observed beta diversity.

Source material: blood. The receptor comes from an elderly man in good health.

CDR3 sequence: CASTPNLAGRNEQFF. The CDR3 region has the DNA TGCGCCAGCACCCCAAATCTAGCGGGAAGGAATGAGCAGTTCTTC. The V and J genes are TRBV10-2 and TRBJ2-1; 9 bases fit TRBD2. V lost 7 bases and J lost 7; bases outside the gene matches: 11. This CDR3 spans 15 amino acids. Germline assignment: CDR1 WSHSY and CDR2 SAAADI.